This T cell receptor (beta chain) emerged from a study of OX40 agonist ivuxolimab in advanced cancers. Study-level background: Hepatocellular carcinoma, melanoma, renal cell or head and neck cancer affected the dose-escalation patients. The group had a mean age of around 60 years, ranged from roughly 20 to 79, and was 82.7% male. The study, taken as a whole, reports: The authors did not determine the antigen specificity of the expanded peripheral T cells. On average, CD8+ T cells had more expanded clones than CD4+.

On this clone: Its antigen is unidentified.

TCRdb's copy holds only in-frame clones and misses some; the assay was immunoSEQ multiplex PCR. In the table there are 53,000 or so clones, around 85% of which are singletons. The sequence was collected from an adult with an advanced solid tumor such as melanoma, head and neck, liver or kidney cancer. Specimen: CD4+ or CD8+ T cells sorted from blood, collected in a trial of the OX40 agonist ivuxolimab.

This CDR3 reads CATSRGGTSGAYEQYF. DNA for the CDR3: TGTGCCACCAGCAGAGGGGGGACTAGCGGAGCCTACGAGCAGTACTTC. The J gene is TRBJ2-7, the V gene TRBV15; TRBD2 aligns across 11 bases. The V and J ends lost 1 base and 2 bases, in that order; junction bases with no gene match: 4. There are 16 residues in the CDR3. The germline V gene encodes CDR1 LNHNV and CDR2 YYDKDF (reference sequence).